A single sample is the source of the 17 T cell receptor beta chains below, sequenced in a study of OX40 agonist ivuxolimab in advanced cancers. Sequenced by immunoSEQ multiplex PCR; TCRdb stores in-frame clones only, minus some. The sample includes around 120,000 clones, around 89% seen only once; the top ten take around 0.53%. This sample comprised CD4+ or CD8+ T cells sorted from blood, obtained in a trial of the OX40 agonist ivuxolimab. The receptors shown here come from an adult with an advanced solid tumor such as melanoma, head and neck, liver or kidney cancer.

The CDR3 here is CASNSGGTSLVKTQYF. CDR3 coding DNA: TGTGCCAGCAATTCGGGAGGGACCTCCCTTGTGAAGACCCAGTACTTC. V usage is TRBV28 and J usage is TRBJ2-5; 8 nucleotides align to TRBD2. The CDR3 covers 16 residues. The ends lost 7 bases at V and 6 bases at J; junction bases unmatched: 16. Germline V gene data show CDR1 as MDHEN and CDR2 as SYDVKM.

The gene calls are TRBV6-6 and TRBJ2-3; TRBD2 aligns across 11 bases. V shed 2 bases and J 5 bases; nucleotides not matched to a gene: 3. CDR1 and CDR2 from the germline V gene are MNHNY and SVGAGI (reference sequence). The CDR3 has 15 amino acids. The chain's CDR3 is CASSYPGTSGDTQYF. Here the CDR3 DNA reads TGTGCCAGCAGTTACCCGGGGACTAGCGGAGATACGCAGTATTTT.

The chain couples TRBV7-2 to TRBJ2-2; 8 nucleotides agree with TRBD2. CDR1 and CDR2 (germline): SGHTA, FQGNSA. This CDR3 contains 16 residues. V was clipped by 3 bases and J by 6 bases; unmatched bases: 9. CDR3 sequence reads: CASSLRTGGDAGELFF. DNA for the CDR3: TGTGCCAGCAGCTTGCGGACGGGGGGGGACGCCGGGGAGCTGTTTTTT.

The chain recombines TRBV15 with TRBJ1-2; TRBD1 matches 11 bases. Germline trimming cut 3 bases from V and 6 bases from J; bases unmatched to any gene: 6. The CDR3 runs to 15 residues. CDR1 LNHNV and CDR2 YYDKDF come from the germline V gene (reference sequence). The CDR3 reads CATSRRGTGGDGYTF. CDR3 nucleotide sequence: TGTGCCACCAGCAGGCGTGGGACAGGGGGTGATGGCTACACCTTC.

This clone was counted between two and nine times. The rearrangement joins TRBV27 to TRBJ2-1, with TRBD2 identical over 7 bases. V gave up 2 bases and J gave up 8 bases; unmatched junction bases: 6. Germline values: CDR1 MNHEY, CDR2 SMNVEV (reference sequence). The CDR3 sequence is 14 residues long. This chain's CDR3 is CASSLRAGRDEQFF. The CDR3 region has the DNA TGTGCCAGCAGTTTACGGGCGGGGAGGGATGAGCAGTTCTTC.

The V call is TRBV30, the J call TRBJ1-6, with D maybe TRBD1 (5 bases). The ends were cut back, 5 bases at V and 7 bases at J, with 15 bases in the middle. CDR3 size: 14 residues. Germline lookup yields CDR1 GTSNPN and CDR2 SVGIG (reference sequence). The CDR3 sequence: CAWAPAGRNSPLHF. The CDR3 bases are TGTGCCTGGGCTCCTGCAGGGAGGAATTCACCCCTCCACTTT. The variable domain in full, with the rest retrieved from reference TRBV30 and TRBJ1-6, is SQTIHQWPATLVQPVGSPLSLECTVEGTSNPNLYWYRQAAGRGLQLLFYSVGIGQISSEVPQNLSASRPQDRQFILSSKKLLLSDSGFYLCAWAPAGRNSPLHFGNGTRLTVT.

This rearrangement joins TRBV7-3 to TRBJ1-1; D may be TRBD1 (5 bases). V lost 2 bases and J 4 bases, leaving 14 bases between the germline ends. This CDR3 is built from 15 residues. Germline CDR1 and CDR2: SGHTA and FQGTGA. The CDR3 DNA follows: TGTGCCAGCAGCTTACTCCAGGGAGGATTCACTGAAGCTTTCTTT. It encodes CASSLLQGGFTEAFF.

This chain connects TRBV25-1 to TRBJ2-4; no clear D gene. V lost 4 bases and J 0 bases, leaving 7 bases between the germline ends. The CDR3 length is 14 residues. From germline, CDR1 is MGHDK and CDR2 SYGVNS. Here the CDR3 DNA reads TGTGCCAGCAGTGGTCCAGTAGCCAAAAACATTCAGTACTTC. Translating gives CASSGPVAKNIQYF.

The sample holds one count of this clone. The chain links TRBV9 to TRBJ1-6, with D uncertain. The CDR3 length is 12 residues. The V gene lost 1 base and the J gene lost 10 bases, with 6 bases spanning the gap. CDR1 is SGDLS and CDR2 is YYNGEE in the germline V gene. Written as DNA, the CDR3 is TGTGCCAGCAGCGTAATAGGCTCACCCCTCCACTTT. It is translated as CASSVIGSPLHF.

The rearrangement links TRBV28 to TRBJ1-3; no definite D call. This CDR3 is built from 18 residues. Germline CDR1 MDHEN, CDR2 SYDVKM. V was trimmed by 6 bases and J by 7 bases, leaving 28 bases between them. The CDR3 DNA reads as TGTGCCAGCAGCTCTCCGAACGGCCCGACATCCTTGGGGAACACCATATATTTT. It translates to CASSSPNGPTSLGNTIYF.

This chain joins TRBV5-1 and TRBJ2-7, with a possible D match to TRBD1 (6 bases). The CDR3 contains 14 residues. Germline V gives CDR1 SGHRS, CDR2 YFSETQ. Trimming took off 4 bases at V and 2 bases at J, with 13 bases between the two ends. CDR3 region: CASSRDIVPYEQYF. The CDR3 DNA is TGCGCCAGCAGCCGGGACATAGTACCCTACGAGCAGTACTTC.

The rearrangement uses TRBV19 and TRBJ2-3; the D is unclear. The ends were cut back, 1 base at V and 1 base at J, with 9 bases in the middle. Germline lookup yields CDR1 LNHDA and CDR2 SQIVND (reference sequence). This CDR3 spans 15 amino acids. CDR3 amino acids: CASSIGNYRTDTQYF. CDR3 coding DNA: TGTGCCAGTAGTATAGGAAACTACCGCACAGATACGCAGTATTTT.

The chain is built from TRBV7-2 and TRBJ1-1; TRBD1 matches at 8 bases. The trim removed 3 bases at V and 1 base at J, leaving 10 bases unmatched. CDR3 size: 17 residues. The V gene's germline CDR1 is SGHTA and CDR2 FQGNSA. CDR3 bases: TGTGCCAGCAGCTTGGCCGGGACAGGAGGCCAGAACACTGAAGCTTTCTTT. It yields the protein CASSLAGTGGQNTEAFF.

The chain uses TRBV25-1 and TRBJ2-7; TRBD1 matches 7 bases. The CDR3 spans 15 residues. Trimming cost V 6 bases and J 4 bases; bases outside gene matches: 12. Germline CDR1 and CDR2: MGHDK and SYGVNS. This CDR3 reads CASRNSRGNWYEQYF. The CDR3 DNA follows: TGTGCCAGCAGGAATTCCAGGGGGAATTGGTACGAGCAGTACTTC.

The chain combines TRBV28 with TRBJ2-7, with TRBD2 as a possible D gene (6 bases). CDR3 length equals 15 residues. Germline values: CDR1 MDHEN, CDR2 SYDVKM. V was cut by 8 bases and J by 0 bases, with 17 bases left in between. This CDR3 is CASLGGQGSSYEQYF. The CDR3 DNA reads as TGTGCCAGCCTCGGAGGGCAGGGAAGCTCCTACGAGCAGTACTTC.

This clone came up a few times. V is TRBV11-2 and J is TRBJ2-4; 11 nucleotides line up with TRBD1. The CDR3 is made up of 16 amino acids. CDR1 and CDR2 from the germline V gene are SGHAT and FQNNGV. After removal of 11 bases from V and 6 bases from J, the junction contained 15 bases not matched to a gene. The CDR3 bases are TGTGCCTTCTTCGCCCGGACAGGGGGCGCGGGAAACATTCAGTACTTC. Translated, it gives CAFFARTGGAGNIQYF.

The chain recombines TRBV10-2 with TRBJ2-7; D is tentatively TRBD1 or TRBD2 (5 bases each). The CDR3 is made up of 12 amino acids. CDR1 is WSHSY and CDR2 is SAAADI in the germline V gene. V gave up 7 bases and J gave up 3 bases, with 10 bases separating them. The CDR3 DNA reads TGCGCCAGCAACCGGGACGGCTACGAGCAGTACTTC. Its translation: CASNRDGYEQYF.